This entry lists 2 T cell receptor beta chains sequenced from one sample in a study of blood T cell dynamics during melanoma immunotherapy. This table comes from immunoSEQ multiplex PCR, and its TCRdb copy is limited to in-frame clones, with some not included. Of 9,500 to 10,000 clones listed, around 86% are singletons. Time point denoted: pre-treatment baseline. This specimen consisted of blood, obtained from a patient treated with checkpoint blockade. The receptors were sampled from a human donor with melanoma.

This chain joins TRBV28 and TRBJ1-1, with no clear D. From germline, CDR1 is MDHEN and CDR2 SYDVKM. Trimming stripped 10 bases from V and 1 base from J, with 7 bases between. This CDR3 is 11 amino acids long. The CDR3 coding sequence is TGTGCCATCAAGGGGAACACTGAAGCTTTCTTT. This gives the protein CAIKGNTEAFF.

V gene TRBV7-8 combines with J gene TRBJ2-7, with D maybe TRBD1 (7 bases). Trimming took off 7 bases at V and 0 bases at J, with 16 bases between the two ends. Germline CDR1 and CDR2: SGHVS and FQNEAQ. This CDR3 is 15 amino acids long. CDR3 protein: CASTPGGQTSYEQYF. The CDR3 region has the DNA TGTGCCAGCACCCCAGGGGGGCAGACCTCCTACGAGCAGTACTTC.